The 17 T cell receptor beta chains reported below all come from one sample, sequenced in a study of blood T cell repertoires in COVID-19. Here immunoSEQ multiplex PCR was the method, and the copy in TCRdb shows in-frame clones only, minus some. The sample consists of around 220,000 clones, under 85% of them appearing once. Sequenced sample: peripheral blood. All receptors come from a woman aged 35 to 49 with active or convalescent COVID-19.

V and J are TRBV5-4 and TRBJ2-5; TRBD2 matches 12 bases. V lost 4 bases to trimming and J lost 4 bases; unmatched junction nucleotides: 5. Germline CDR1 SGHNT, CDR2 YYREEE (reference sequence). This CDR3 has 15 residues. The CDR3 here is CASSTSGGHLETQYF. In nucleotides, the CDR3 is TGTGCCAGCAGCACTAGCGGGGGGCACCTAGAGACCCAGTACTTC.

V and J are TRBV7-3 and TRBJ1-1; 7 bases agree with TRBD1. V dropped 5 bases and J dropped 4; count of bases not matched to a gene: 7. The V gene's germline CDR1 is SGHTA and CDR2 FQGTGA. The CDR3 consists of 14 residues. The CDR3 loop reads CASSPRGGLTEAFF. In DNA, the CDR3 is TGTGCCAGCAGCCCCAGAGGGGGCCTCACTGAAGCTTTCTTT.

V gene TRBV11-2 combines with J gene TRBJ2-7; 8 bases agree with TRBD1. V shed 2 bases and J 5 bases; nucleotides not matched to a gene: 14. The CDR3 runs 17 residues. Per the germline V gene, CDR1 is SGHAT and CDR2 is FQNNGV. CDR3 protein: CASSLTTPGQAAHEQYF. The CDR3 nucleotides read TGTGCCAGCAGCTTAACAACGCCGGGACAGGCCGCGCACGAGCAGTACTTC.

The chain joins TRBV5-1 to TRBJ1-1, with D possibly being TRBD1 (6 bases). The V gene lost 4 bases and the J gene lost 4 bases, with 23 bases spanning the gap. The CDR3 is 17 amino acids. Germline CDR1 and CDR2: SGHRS and YFSETQ. The DNA of the CDR3 is TGCGCCAGCAGCGCGGACGCAGGGGAGGGTCCGAGCACTGAAGCTTTCTTT. This encodes CASSADAGEGPSTEAFF.

The genes are TRBV27 and TRBJ2-2; perhaps TRBD1 as D (6 bases). Germline assignment: CDR1 MNHEY and CDR2 SMNVEV (reference sequence). The CDR3 contains 14 residues. V lost 8 bases and J lost 6, with 16 bases in between. The CDR3 here is CASLVTQGSGELFF. The CDR3 DNA is TGTGCCAGCCTAGTTACCCAGGGGTCCGGGGAGCTGTTTTTT.

The chain couples TRBV9 to TRBJ1-3; maybe TRBD1 (5 bases). The length of the CDR3 is 14 residues. The germline V gene encodes CDR1 SGDLS and CDR2 YYNGEE. V dropped 4 bases and J dropped 2 bases, with 10 bases sitting between them. CDR3 in DNA: TGTGCCAGCAGCCTCTCGGGGGCTGGAAACACCATATATTTT. Protein product: CASSLSGAGNTIYF. The full variable domain, its missing parts supplied by reference TRBV9 and TRBJ1-3, is DSGVTQTPKHLITATGQRVTLRCSPRSGDLSVYWYQQSLDQGLQFLIQYYNGEERAKGNILERFSAQQFPDLHSELNLSSLELGDSALYFCASSLSGAGNTIYFGEGSWLTVV.

This chain connects TRBV24-1 to TRBJ1-1; the D gene is possibly TRBD1 (6 bases). This CDR3 is built from 14 residues. Germline V gene lookup returns CDR1 KGHDR and CDR2 SFDVKD. V dropped 7 bases and J dropped 6 bases, with 17 bases sitting between them. CDR3 sequence reads: CATRGDTGSPEAFF. Written as DNA, the CDR3 is TGTGCCACCAGGGGGGACACCGGGTCCCCTGAAGCTTTCTTT.

V and J are TRBV9 and TRBJ1-6, with a tentative D call TRBD1 (5 bases). Trimming pared 4 bases from V and 5 bases from J, leaving 10 bases between. CDR3 length: 14 residues. CDR1 is SGDLS, CDR2 YYNGEE, per germline. The CDR3 protein is CASSSQGNNSPLHF. The CDR3 nucleotides are TGTGCCAGCAGCTCCCAGGGTAATAATTCACCCCTCCACTTT. The entire variable domain, with the rest obtained from reference TRBV9 and TRBJ1-6, is as follows: DSGVTQTPKHLITATGQRVTLRCSPRSGDLSVYWYQQSLDQGLQFLIQYYNGEERAKGNILERFSAQQFPDLHSELNLSSLELGDSALYFCASSSQGNNSPLHFGNGTRLTVT.

The genes are TRBV28 and TRBJ1-5; 8 nucleotides match TRBD1. Germline CDR1 is MDHEN and CDR2 is SYDVKM. The CDR3 has 18 residues. Trimming took 2 bases from V and 1 from J; bases not matched to a gene: 10. For the CDR3, the DNA is TGTGCCAGCAGTTTAGACAGGGGCGCCCGGGGAAGCAATCAGCCCCAGCATTTT. Its translation: CASSLDRGARGSNQPQHF.

The chain carries TRBV11-2 and TRBJ1-6; TRBD1 aligns across 10 bases. In germline, CDR1 is SGHAT, CDR2 FQNNGV. V trimming: 5 bases; J trimming: 4 bases; junction bases outside the gene matches: 5. The CDR3 spans 16 residues. The CDR3 protein is CASSLGTGAYNSPLHF. For the CDR3, the DNA is TGTGCCAGCAGCCTCGGGACAGGGGCGTATAATTCACCCCTCCACTTT.

The chain combines TRBV5-1 with TRBJ2-3; 11 nucleotides agree with TRBD2. V lost 3 bases to trimming and J lost 6 bases; unmatched junction nucleotides: 12. The germline V gene has CDR1 SGHRS and CDR2 YFSETQ. CDR3 length equals 17 residues. The CDR3 loop reads CASSYRLAGGPSDTQYF. CDR3 nucleotides: TGCGCCAGCAGCTACAGATTAGCGGGGGGGCCTTCGGATACGCAGTATTTT. Based on the CDR3 plus reference TRBV5-1 and TRBJ2-3, the full variable domain is KAGVTQTPRYLIKTRGQQVTLSCSPISGHRSVSWYQQTPGQGLQFLFEYFSETQRNKGNFPGRFSGRQFSNSRSEMNVSTLELGDSALYLCASSYRLAGGPSDTQYFGPGTRLTVL.

The chain couples TRBV6-5 to TRBJ2-3, with a tentative D call TRBD1 (5 bases). The CDR3 has 15 residues. Germline V gene lookup returns CDR1 MNHEY and CDR2 SVGAGI. Trimming removed 3 bases at V and 5 bases at J, with 15 bases between. Here the CDR3 reads CASSYTDKTRDTQYF. The CDR3 DNA reads TGTGCCAGCAGTTATACGGACAAGACCCGAGATACGCAGTATTTT.

The count of this clone is one. The chain uses TRBV5-6 and TRBJ2-6, with a weak D call TRBD1 (6 bases). Germline CDR1 and CDR2: SGHDT and YYEEEE. This CDR3 comprises 15 residues. Between the trimmed V and J ends, which lost 4 bases and 2 bases, there was a span of 10 bases. The CDR3 DNA reads TGTGCCAGCAGCCCCGCAGGGGCTGGGGCCAACGTCCTGACTTTC. This codes for CASSPAGAGANVLTF.

This clone was observed once. V and J are TRBV6-1 and TRBJ1-2; 8 nucleotides agree with TRBD1. The V gene end was trimmed by 0 bases and the J gene end by 8 bases; junction bases not matched to a gene: 14. CDR1 MNHNS and CDR2 SASEGT come from the germline V gene. The CDR3 length is 17 residues. CDR3 loop: CASSEAYSTGGRRGYTF. The CDR3 bases are TGTGCCAGCAGTGAAGCCTATTCCACAGGGGGACGGAGGGGCTACACCTTC.

This clone came up once. The rearrangement joins TRBV2 to TRBJ1-5; 9 bases agree with TRBD1. Per the germline V gene, CDR1 is SNHLY and CDR2 is FYNNEI. The trim removed 4 bases at V and 4 bases at J, leaving 8 bases unmatched. The CDR3 is 16 residues long. CDR3 bases: TGTGCCAGCAGTGGACAGGGGGGTCAAGCTAATCAGCCCCAGCATTTT. Protein: CASSGQGGQANQPQHF.

The chain links TRBV5-1 to TRBJ1-2; TRBD1 is a possible D gene (6 bases). V dropped 0 bases and J dropped 5 bases, with 20 bases sitting between them. The CDR3 has 17 amino acids. The germline CDR1 and CDR2 sequences are SGHRS and YFSETQ. CDR3 amino acids: CASSLGATTGLGYGYTF. The CDR3, as DNA: TGCGCCAGCAGCTTGGGGGCCACGACAGGTTTAGGATATGGCTACACCTTC. The whole variable domain, remainder taken from reference TRBV5-1 and TRBJ1-2, is KAGVTQTPRYLIKTRGQQVTLSCSPISGHRSVSWYQQTPGQGLQFLFEYFSETQRNKGNFPGRFSGRQFSNSRSEMNVSTLELGDSALYLCASSLGATTGLGYGYTFGSGTRLTVV.

The gene calls are TRBV7-3 and TRBJ1-5, with D possibly TRBD1 on 6 matching bases. Germline V gene data show CDR1 as SGHTA and CDR2 as FQGTGA. The CDR3 contains 13 residues. Trimming left V 6 bases short and J 6 bases short, with 12 bases between. The CDR3: CASSEGGVQPQHF. The CDR3 DNA is TGTGCCAGCAGTGAAGGGGGGGTTCAGCCCCAGCATTTT.